This T cell receptor beta chain derives from a study of blood T cell repertoires in COVID-19. Study-wide background: T cells, B-cell-depleted T cells, or PBMCs supplied cDNA or gDNA.

This CDR3 is 14 amino acids long. Germline CDR1 reads GTSNPN; CDR2 reads SVGIG (reference sequence). The ends lost 4 bases at V and 6 bases at J; junction bases unmatched: 3. Profiling relied on immunoSEQ multiplex PCR, and the TCRdb table lists in-frame clones only, not all of them. The sample shows about 240,000 clones, more than 75% of them seen only once. The chain employs TRBV30 and TRBJ2-2; 12 bases agree with TRBD2. The TCR comes from an elderly woman with COVID-19, enrolled during active disease. The sequencing sample was made of peripheral blood. As DNA, the CDR3 is TGTGCCTGGAAACTAGCGGGGGGATCCGGGGAGCTGTTTTTT. Translating it yields CAWKLAGGSGELFF.